This T cell receptor beta chain was sequenced during a study of CXCR3-negative and CXCR3-positive naive CD8 T cells. General study points: Expression of CXCR3 was partially reduced after cryopreservation, and fresh PBMCs were used in most assays.

The TRB cDNA libraries were prepared by 5' RACE with UMI labels. TCRdb reprocessed the 5' RACE reads; each CDR3 protein has one entry and no DNA is given. In total, the table holds about 80,000 distinct CDR3 sequences. About this clonotype itself: The antigen remains undetermined.

CDR1 MDHEN and CDR2 SYDVKM come from the germline V gene. This CDR3 comprises 13 residues. V gene TRBV28 combines with J gene TRBJ2-2. Sequenced: naive CXCR3- CD8+ T cells from blood. Subset here: CD45RO-CCR7+CD27+CD95- naive CD8+ T cells lacking CXCR3 (TNR3-). The clonotype was recovered from a human donor in good health. Some clones in this sample may be carry-over from other donors' samples. CDR3 in amino acids: CASSLVYTGELFF.